This TCR beta chain was captured in a study of blood T cells in healthy people across ages. This clonotype was recorded once. One end of the junction varies from germline; a read error may be responsible. Per the germline V gene, CDR1 is SGHVS and CDR2 is FQNEAQ. The CDR3 extends over 16 amino acids. A second PCR of 7 to 11 cycles used a sample-barcoded 5' primer and a J-beta primer mix. A template-switch adaptor with 12 random nucleotides tagged each cDNA molecule. From the 5' RACE reads, TCRdb called clonotypes with MiXCR, one entry per CDR3 protein. Of about 1 million distinct CDR3 sequences listed, 35% to 55% are singletons.

The chain recombines TRBV7-8 with TRBJ1-5; no reliable D call. The receptor comes from an older woman in good health. The sequenced sample was blood. As DNA, the CDR3 is TGTGCCAGCAGCTTAGGCACGTTATTGAGGGATCAGCTCCAGCATTTT. This gives the protein CASSLGTLLRDQLQHF.